The 8 T cell receptor beta chains presented below share a single source sample, sequenced in a study of PD-1 blockade in classical Hodgkin lymphoma. This sample's time point: cycle 4 day 1 (C4D1), after more than five weeks of nivolumab. Every patient had relapsed following autologous stem cell transplantation, and cohorts differed in brentuximab vedotin exposure. The repertoire was sequenced with immunoSEQ multiplex PCR; TCRdb's copy has only in-frame clones and lacks some. The sample lists roughly 94,000 clones, approximately 94% seen once, with approximately 2% in the top ten. The sample consisted of peripheral blood mononuclear cells (PBMCs), taken before the fourth cycle of nivolumab. The receptors were gathered from a human donor with classical Hodgkin lymphoma.

The sample holds one count of this clone. The chain uses TRBV10-1 and TRBJ2-7, with a weak D call TRBD1 (7 bases). The length of the CDR3 is 14 residues. Germline V CDR1 and CDR2: WNHNN, SYGVQD (reference sequence). Trimming left V 3 bases short and J 3 bases short, with 12 bases between. CDR3 residues: CASSERRGDYEQYF. CDR3 nucleotides: TGCGCCAGCAGTGAACGCAGGGGGGACTACGAGCAGTACTTC.

The chain uses TRBV7-3 and TRBJ2-3, with a weak D call TRBD2 (6 bases). The germline V gene has CDR1 SGHTA and CDR2 FQGTGA. V was cut by 1 base and J by 6 bases, with 14 bases left in between. The CDR3 runs 15 residues. CDR3 sequence reads: CASSLRTSAGDTQYF. DNA for the CDR3: TGTGCCAGCAGCTTAAGGACCTCGGCGGGGGATACGCAGTATTTT.

This clone appeared once. The J gene is TRBJ1-1, the V gene TRBV11-2; perhaps TRBD1 as D (5 bases). This CDR3 has 14 amino acids. Trimming removed 1 base from V and 10 bases from J, with 16 bases in between. The germline V gene has CDR1 SGHAT and CDR2 FQNNGV. CDR3 protein: CASSLGWSAGRAFF. The CDR3 nucleotides are TGTGCCAGCAGCTTAGGTTGGTCGGCAGGGCGAGCTTTCTTT.

The chain carries TRBV6-5 and TRBJ2-7; 7 bases match TRBD1. V was clipped by 7 bases and J by 2 bases; unmatched bases: 5. CDR3 length: 13 residues. CDR1 is MNHEY, CDR2 SVGAGI, per germline. This CDR3 is CASKTGTAYEQYF. The CDR3 DNA sequence: TGTGCCAGCAAGACCGGGACAGCCTACGAGCAGTACTTC.

CDR3: CASSIFGKNTEAFF. DNA for the CDR3: TGTGCCAGTAGTATTTTCGGTAAGAACACTGAAGCTTTCTTT. This chain connects TRBV19 to TRBJ1-1; unclear D gene. CDR3 length equals 14 residues. Trimming shortened V by 3 bases and J by 1 base, and 9 bases separated the two germline ends. Germline V lookup: CDR1 LNHDA, CDR2 SQIVND (reference sequence). The entire variable domain, with the rest obtained from reference TRBV19 and TRBJ1-1, is as follows: DGGITQSPKYLFRKEGQNVTLSCEQNLNHDAMYWYRQDPGQGLRLIYYSQIVNDFQKGDIAEGYSVSREKKESFPLTVTSAQKNPTAFYLCASSIFGKNTEAFFGQGTRLTVV.

The chain employs TRBV6-1 and TRBJ1-2, with 9 bases aligning to TRBD1. V shed 2 bases, J shed 7 bases, and the junction held 5 bases outside the gene matches. From germline, CDR1 is MNHNS and CDR2 SASEGT. The CDR3 sequence is 14 residues long. Here the CDR3 DNA reads TGTGCCAGCAGTGAAATTAGGGACAGGGCTGGCTACACCTTC. It encodes CASSEIRDRAGYTF.

The gene calls are TRBV5-1 and TRBJ2-2, with TRBD2 identical over 7 bases. Looked up from germline, CDR1 is SGHRS and CDR2 is YFSETQ. This CDR3 contains 16 residues. The V gene end was trimmed by 0 bases and the J gene end by 2 bases; junction bases not matched to a gene: 4. CDR3 protein: CASSLVAGANTGELFF. The CDR3 bases are TGCGCCAGCAGCTTGGTTGCGGGAGCAAACACCGGGGAGCTGTTTTTT.

J is TRBJ1-1 and V is TRBV7-6; the D gene is possibly TRBD1 (5 bases). The CDR3 is 14 residues long. Deletions cut 2 bases from V and 3 bases from J, with 10 bases between. Germline CDR1 SGHVS, CDR2 FNYEAQ. The DNA of the CDR3 is TGTGCCAGCAGCTTATGGGGGTGGGACACTGAAGCTTTCTTT. This translates into CASSLWGWDTEAFF.